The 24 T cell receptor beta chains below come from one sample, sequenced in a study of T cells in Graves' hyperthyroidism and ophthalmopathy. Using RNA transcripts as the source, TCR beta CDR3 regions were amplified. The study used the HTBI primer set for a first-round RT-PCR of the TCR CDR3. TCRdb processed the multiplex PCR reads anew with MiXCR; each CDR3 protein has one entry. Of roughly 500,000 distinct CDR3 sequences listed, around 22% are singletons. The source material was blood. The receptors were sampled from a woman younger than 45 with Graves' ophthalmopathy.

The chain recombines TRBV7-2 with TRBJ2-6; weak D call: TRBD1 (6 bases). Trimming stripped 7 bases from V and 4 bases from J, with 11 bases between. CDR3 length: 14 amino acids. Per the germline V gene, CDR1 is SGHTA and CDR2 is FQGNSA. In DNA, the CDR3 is TGTGCCAGCACCCAGGGGTCAGGGGCCAACGTCCTGACTTTC. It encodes CASTQGSGANVLTF.

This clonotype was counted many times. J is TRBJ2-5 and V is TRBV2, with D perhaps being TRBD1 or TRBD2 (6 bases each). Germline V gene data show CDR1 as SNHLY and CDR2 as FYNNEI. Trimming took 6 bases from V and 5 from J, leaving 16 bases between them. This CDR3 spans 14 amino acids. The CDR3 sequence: CASRGGTLKETQYF. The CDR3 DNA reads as TGTGCCAGCAGAGGGGGGACCTTAAAGGAGACCCAGTACTTC. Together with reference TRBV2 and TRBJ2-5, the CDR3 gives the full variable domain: EPEVTQTPSHQVTQMGQEVILRCVPISNHLYFYWYRQILGQKVEFLVSFYNNEISEKSEIFDDQFSVERPDGSNFTLKIRSTKLEDSAMYFCASRGGTLKETQYFGPGTRLLVL.

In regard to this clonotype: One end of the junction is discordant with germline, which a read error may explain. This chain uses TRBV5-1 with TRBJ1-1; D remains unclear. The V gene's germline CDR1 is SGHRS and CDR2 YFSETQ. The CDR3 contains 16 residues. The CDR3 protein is CASTLETGVWNSEAFF. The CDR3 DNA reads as TGCGCCAGCACCTTGGAAACCGGTGTCTGGAACTCTGAAGCTTTCTTT.

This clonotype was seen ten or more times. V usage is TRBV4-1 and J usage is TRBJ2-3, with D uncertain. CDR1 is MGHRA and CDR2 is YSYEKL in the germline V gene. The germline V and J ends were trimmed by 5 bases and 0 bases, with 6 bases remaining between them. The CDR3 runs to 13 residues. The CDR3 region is CASSSHSTDTQYF. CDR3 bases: TGCGCCAGCAGCTCCCACAGCACAGATACGCAGTATTTT.

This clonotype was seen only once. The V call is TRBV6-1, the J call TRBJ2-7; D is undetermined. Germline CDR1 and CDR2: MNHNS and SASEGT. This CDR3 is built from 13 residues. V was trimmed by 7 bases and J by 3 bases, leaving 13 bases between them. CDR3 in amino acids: CASMMVGFYEQYF. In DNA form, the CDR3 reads TGTGCCAGCATGATGGTGGGTTTCTACGAGCAGTACTTC.

CDR3 amino acids: CASSPTQGNSPLHF. CDR3 coding DNA: TGTGCCAGCTCACCAACACAGGGTAATTCACCCCTCCACTTT. This chain uses TRBV18 with TRBJ1-6; TRBD1 might be the D (6 bases). V gave up 2 bases and J gave up 6 bases, with 8 bases separating them. Germline V gene data show CDR1 as KGHSH and CDR2 as LQKENI. The length of the CDR3 is 14 residues.

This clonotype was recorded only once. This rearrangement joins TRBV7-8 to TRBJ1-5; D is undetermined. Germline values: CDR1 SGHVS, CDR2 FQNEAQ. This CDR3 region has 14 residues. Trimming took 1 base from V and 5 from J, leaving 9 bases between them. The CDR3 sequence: CASSLEEGYQPQHF. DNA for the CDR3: TGTGCCAGCAGCTTAGAGGAGGGTTATCAGCCCCAGCATTTT.

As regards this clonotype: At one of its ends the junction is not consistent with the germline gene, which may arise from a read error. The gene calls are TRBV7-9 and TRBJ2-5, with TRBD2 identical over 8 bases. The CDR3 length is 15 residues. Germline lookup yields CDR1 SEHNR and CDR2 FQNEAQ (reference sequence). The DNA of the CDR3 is TGTGCCAGCAGCTCGCCAGCGGGGGCCAAAGAGATCCAGTACTTC. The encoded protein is CASSSPAGAKEIQYF.

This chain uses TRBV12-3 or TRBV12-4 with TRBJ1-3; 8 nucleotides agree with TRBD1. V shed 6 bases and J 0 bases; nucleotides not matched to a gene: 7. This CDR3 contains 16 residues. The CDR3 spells CASSSGQAGSGNTIYF. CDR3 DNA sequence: TGTGCCAGCAGCTCGGGACAGGCTGGCTCTGGAAACACCATATATTTT.

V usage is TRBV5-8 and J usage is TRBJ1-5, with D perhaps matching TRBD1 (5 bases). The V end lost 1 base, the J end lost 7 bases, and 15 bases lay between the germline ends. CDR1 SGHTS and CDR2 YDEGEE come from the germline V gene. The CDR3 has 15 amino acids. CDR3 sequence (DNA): TGTGCCAGCAGCTTGTTAGGGGATTGGGAACAGCCCCAGCATTTT. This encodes CASSLLGDWEQPQHF.

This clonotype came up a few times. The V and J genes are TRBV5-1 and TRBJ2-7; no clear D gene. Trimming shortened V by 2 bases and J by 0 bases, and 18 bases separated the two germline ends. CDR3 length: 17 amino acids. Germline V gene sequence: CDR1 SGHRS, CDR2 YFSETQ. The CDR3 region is CASSLGLPGYSSYEQYF. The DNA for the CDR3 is TGCGCCAGCAGCTTAGGTTTGCCAGGCTACTCCTCCTACGAGCAGTACTTC.

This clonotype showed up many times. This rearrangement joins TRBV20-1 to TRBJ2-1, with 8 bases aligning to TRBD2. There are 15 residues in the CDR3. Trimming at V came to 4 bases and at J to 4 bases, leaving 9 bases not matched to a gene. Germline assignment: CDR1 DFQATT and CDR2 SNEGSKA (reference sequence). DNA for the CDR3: TGCAGTGCTACTTCAGCGGGGGCCCGTTACAATGAGCAGTTCTTC. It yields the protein CSATSAGARYNEQFF.

CDR3 residues: CAWSVILGRAEQYF. The CDR3 nucleotides read TGTGCCTGGAGTGTAATCCTGGGAAGGGCCGAGCAGTACTTC. The chain links TRBV30 to TRBJ2-7; D uncertain. Between the trimmed V and J ends, which lost 0 bases and 6 bases, there was a span of 15 bases. From germline, CDR1 is GTSNPN and CDR2 SVGIG (reference sequence). The CDR3 contains 14 residues.

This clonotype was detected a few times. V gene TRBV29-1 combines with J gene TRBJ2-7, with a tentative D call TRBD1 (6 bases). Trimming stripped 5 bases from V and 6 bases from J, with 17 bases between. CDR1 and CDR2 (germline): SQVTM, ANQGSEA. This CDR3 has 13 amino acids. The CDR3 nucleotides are TGCAGCGTTTTGGCAGGGGACACAATCGAGCAGTACTTC. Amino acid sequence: CSVLAGDTIEQYF.

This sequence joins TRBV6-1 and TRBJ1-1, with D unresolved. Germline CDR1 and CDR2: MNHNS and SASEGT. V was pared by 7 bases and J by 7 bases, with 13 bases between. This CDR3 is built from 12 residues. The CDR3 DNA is TGTGCCAGCACCAAAAGCCGGGATGAAGCTTTCTTT. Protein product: CASTKSRDEAFF.

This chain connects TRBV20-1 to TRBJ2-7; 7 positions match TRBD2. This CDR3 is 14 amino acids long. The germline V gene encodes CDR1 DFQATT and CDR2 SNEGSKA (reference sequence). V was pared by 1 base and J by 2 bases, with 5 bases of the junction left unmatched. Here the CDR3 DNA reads TGCAGTGCTAGAGGGGGGGGGGTGACCTACGAGCAGTACTTC. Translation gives CSARGGGVTYEQYF.

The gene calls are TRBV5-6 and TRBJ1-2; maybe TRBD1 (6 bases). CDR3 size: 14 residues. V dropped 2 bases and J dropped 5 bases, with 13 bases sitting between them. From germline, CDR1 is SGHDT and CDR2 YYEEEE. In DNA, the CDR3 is TGTGCCAGCAGCTTTAAGGGGGACTCTTATGGCTACACCTTC. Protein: CASSFKGDSYGYTF.

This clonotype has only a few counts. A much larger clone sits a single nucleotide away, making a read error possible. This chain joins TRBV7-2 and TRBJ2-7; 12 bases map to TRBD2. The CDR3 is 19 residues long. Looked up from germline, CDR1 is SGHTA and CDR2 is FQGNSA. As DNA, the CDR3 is TGTGCCGGCAGCTTAGCGCATCTAGCGGGGGGGCCCAGCTCCTACGAGCAGTACTTC. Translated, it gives CAGSLAHLAGGPSSYEQYF. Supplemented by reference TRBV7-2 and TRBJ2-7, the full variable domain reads GAGVSQSPSNKVTEKGKDVELRCDPISGHTALYWYRQSLGQGLEFLIYFQGNSAPDKSGLPSDRFSAERTGGSVSTLTIQRTQQEDSAVYLCAGSLAHLAGGPSSYEQYFGPGTRLTVT.

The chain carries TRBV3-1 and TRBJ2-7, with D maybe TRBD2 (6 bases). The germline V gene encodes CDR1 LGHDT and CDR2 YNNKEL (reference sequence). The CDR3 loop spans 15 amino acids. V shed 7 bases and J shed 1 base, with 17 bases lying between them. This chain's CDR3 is CASTAGPRTSYEQYF. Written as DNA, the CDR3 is TGTGCCAGCACCGCGGGACCGAGGACTTCCTACGAGCAGTACTTC.

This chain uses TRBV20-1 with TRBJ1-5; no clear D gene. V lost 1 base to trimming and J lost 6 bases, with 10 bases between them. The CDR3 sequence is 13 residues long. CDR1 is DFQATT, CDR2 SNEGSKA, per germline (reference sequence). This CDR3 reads CSARGTFPQPQHF. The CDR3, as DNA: TGCAGTGCTAGAGGGACTTTCCCTCAGCCCCAGCATTTT.

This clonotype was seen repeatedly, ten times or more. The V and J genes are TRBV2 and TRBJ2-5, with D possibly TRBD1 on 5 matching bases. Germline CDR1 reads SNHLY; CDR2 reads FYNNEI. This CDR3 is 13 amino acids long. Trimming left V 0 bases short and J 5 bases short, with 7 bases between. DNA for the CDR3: TGTGCCAGCAGTGAAGCTAGGGGTGAGACCCAGTACTTC. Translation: CASSEARGETQYF.

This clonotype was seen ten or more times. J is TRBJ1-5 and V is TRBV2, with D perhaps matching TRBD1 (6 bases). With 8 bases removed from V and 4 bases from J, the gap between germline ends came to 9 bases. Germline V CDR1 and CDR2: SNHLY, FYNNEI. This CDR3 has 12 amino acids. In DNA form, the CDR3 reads TGTGCCAGCCAAAGGGGGAATCAGCCCCAGCATTTT. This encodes CASQRGNQPQHF.

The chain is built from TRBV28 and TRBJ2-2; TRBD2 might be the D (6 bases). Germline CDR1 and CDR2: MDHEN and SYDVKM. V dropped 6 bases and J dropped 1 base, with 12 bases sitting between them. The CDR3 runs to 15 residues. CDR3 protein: CASSPHSGNTGELFF. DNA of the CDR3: TGTGCCAGCAGCCCCCATAGCGGGAACACCGGGGAGCTGTTTTTT. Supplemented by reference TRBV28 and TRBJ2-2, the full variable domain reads DVKVTQSSRYLVKRTGEKVFLECVQDMDHENMFWYRQDPGLGLRLIYFSYDVKMKEKGDIPEGYSVSREKKERFSLILESASTNQTSMYLCASSPHSGNTGELFFGEGSRLTVL.

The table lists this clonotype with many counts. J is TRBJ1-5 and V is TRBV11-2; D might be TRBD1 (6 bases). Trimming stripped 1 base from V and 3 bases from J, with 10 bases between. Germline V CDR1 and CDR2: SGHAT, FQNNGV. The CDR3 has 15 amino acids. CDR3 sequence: CASSLVSGVNQPQHF. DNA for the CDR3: TGTGCCAGCAGCTTAGTTTCAGGGGTCAATCAGCCCCAGCATTTT.